Listed below are T cell receptor beta chains from one sample, sequenced in a study of CD8 T cells in Susac syndrome. TCRdb re-called the immunoSEQ multiplex PCR reads with MiXCR, one entry per CDR3 protein. The sample has about 280,000 distinct CDR3 sequences; roughly 84% are singletons. Source material: CD8+ T cells from PBMCs. Receptors were obtained from a human donor with multiple sclerosis. Both conserved end residues are part of each CDR3. The order of the fields is V gene, J gene, clone size, D gene, CDR3 protein, CDR3 DNA. D genes are given only for firm matches. Rows may omit the clone size; those that give it use once, few, many or a size class.

v_call: TRBV5-5; j_call: TRBJ2-7; clone_size: .; d_call: .; cdr3_aa: CASSFRGRTTDEQYF; cdr3_nt: TGTGCCAGCAGCTTCAGAGGGAGGACTACGGACGAGCAGTACTTC
v_call: TRBV28; j_call: TRBJ2-1; clone_size: .; d_call: TRBD1; cdr3_aa: CASSPGQAMNDEQFF; cdr3_nt: TGTGCCAGCAGCCCAGGACAGGCAATGAACGATGAGCAGTTCTTC
v_call: TRBV13; j_call: TRBJ1-1; clone_size: .; d_call: .; cdr3_aa: CASSLVSKSEAFF; cdr3_nt: TGTGCCAGCAGCTTAGTATCGAAGTCTGAAGCTTTCTTT
v_call: TRBV5-1; j_call: TRBJ2-3; clone_size: .; d_call: TRBD2; cdr3_aa: CASGTSGPTDTQYF; cdr3_nt: TGCGCCAGCGGGACTAGCGGGCCCACAGATACGCAGTATTTT
v_call: TRBV7-8; j_call: TRBJ1-4; clone_size: .; d_call: .; cdr3_aa: CASSSGSGMKLFF; cdr3_nt: TGTGCCAGCAGCTCGGGATCAGGGATGAAACTGTTTTTT
v_call: TRBV9; j_call: TRBJ2-1; clone_size: .; d_call: .; cdr3_aa: CASSPQGRALPLFF; cdr3_nt: TGTGCCAGCAGCCCCCAGGGGAGGGCCCTCCCCCTGTTCTTC
v_call: TRBV20-1; j_call: TRBJ2-1; clone_size: .; d_call: TRBD2; cdr3_aa: CSARTSGRGYEQFF; cdr3_nt: TGCAGTGCTAGGACTAGCGGGAGAGGGTATGAGCAGTTCTTC
v_call: TRBV28; j_call: TRBJ1-4; clone_size: .; d_call: .; cdr3_aa: CASSLSGPPKLFF; cdr3_nt: TGTGCCAGCAGTTTATCGGGACCTCCAAAACTGTTTTTT
v_call: TRBV7-9; j_call: TRBJ2-7; clone_size: .; d_call: TRBD2; cdr3_aa: CASSPIAGPNYEQYF; cdr3_nt: TGTGCCAGCAGCCCCATAGCGGGACCTAACTACGAGCAGTACTTC
v_call: TRBV10-3; j_call: TRBJ2-1; clone_size: few; d_call: TRBD1; cdr3_aa: CATETGADNEQFF; cdr3_nt: TGTGCCACCGAGACAGGGGCCGACAATGAGCAGTTCTTC
v_call: TRBV28; j_call: TRBJ2-7; clone_size: .; d_call: TRBD1; cdr3_aa: CASSLRTGGVDEQYF; cdr3_nt: TGTGCCAGCAGTCTTAGGACAGGAGGAGTGGACGAGCAGTACTTC
v_call: TRBV5-1; j_call: TRBJ2-3; clone_size: .; d_call: TRBD2; cdr3_aa: CASSPLGLAGNTDTQYF; cdr3_nt: TGCGCCAGCAGCCCTCTAGGACTAGCGGGGAACACAGATACGCAGTATTTT
v_call: TRBV7-2; j_call: TRBJ2-7; clone_size: .; d_call: .; cdr3_aa: CASSHLPGTDLYEQYF; cdr3_nt: TGTGCCAGCAGCCACCTCCCTGGGACGGATCTCTACGAGCAGTACTTC
v_call: TRBV11-3; j_call: TRBJ2-1; clone_size: .; d_call: TRBD2; cdr3_aa: CASSPLFSGVEDEQFF; cdr3_nt: TGTGCCAGCAGCCCGCTATTTAGCGGGGTAGAGGATGAGCAGTTCTTC
v_call: TRBV28; j_call: TRBJ2-3; clone_size: .; d_call: .; cdr3_aa: CASSYEAPPDTQYF; cdr3_nt: TGTGCCAGCAGTTATGAGGCGCCGCCAGATACGCAGTATTTT
v_call: TRBV28; j_call: TRBJ1-1; clone_size: few; d_call: .; cdr3_aa: CASSLVGGGTEAFF; cdr3_nt: TGTGCCAGCAGTTTAGTGGGGGGTGGCACTGAAGCTTTCTTT
v_call: TRBV12-3/TRBV12-4; j_call: TRBJ2-1; clone_size: .; d_call: .; cdr3_aa: CASSSSSDSSYNEQFF; cdr3_nt: TGTGCCAGCAGCTCGTCTAGCGACAGCTCCTACAATGAGCAGTTCTTC
v_call: TRBV4-2; j_call: TRBJ2-1; clone_size: .; d_call: .; cdr3_aa: CASSFTPAREQFF; cdr3_nt: TGTGCCAGCAGCTTTACCCCAGCGAGGGAGCAGTTCTTC
v_call: TRBV9; j_call: TRBJ1-2; clone_size: .; d_call: .; cdr3_aa: CASSVRRDDNYGYTF; cdr3_nt: TGTGCCAGCAGCGTAAGACGCGACGACAACTATGGCTACACCTTC
v_call: TRBV19; j_call: TRBJ2-7; clone_size: .; d_call: TRBD2; cdr3_aa: CATHPTGGPYEQYF; cdr3_nt: TGTGCCACCCATCCGACGGGGGGTCCCTACGAGCAGTACTTC
v_call: TRBV28; j_call: TRBJ2-3; clone_size: .; d_call: .; cdr3_aa: CASSLPGGDTQYF; cdr3_nt: TGTGCCAGCAGCTTACCTGGGGGAGATACGCAGTATTTT
v_call: TRBV7-6; j_call: TRBJ2-5; clone_size: .; d_call: .; cdr3_aa: CASSFIRGKGETQYF; cdr3_nt: TGTGCCAGCAGCTTTATCAGGGGCAAAGGAGAGACCCAGTACTTC